Shown below are 19 T cell receptor beta chains from a single sample sequenced in a study of cytomegalovirus exposure and HLA in healthy donors. Both 60 Vbeta primers and 13 Jbeta primers went into the PCR. Method: immunoSEQ multiplex PCR; TCRdb's copy keeps in-frame clones and lacks some. The data hold about 150,000 clones, with 80% to 90% observed a single time. Sequencing was performed on PBMCs. All receptors come from a woman aged 30 to 39 in good health and CMV-seronegative.

This clone was counted a few times. The V and J genes are TRBV5-6 and TRBJ2-7; 8 positions agree with TRBD1. From germline, CDR1 is SGHDT and CDR2 YYEEEE. The CDR3 runs to 15 residues. V gave up 1 base and J gave up 6 bases; unmatched junction bases: 9. The DNA of the CDR3 is TGTGCCAGCAGCTTGTTCCAGGGGGCCTCTCTCGAGCAGTACTTC. This gives the protein CASSLFQGASLEQYF.

The chain has TRBV28 and TRBJ2-5, with 8 bases that match TRBD2. The length of the CDR3 is 19 residues. With 6 bases clipped from V and 3 bases from J, the junction kept 21 bases outside the gene matches. Germline V gene lookup returns CDR1 MDHEN and CDR2 SYDVKM. The CDR3 DNA sequence: TGTGCCAGCAGAGTCTCACTAGCGGTAATGCCAAAACCTAAAGAGACCCAGTACTTC. Protein product: CASRVSLAVMPKPKETQYF.

The rearrangement links TRBV7-2 to TRBJ2-2; possible D gene TRBD1, 6 bases. Germline assignment: CDR1 SGHTA and CDR2 FQGNSA. The CDR3 spans 15 residues. The V end was cut by 5 bases, the J end by 1 base, with 11 bases between. CDR3 in DNA: TGTGCCAGCAGCAAATTGGGACAGAACACCGGGGAGCTGTTTTTT. This encodes CASSKLGQNTGELFF. Based on the CDR3 plus reference TRBV7-2 and TRBJ2-2, the full variable domain is GAGVSQSPSNKVTEKGKDVELRCDPISGHTALYWYRQSLGQGLEFLIYFQGNSAPDKSGLPSDRFSAERTGGSVSTLTIQRTQQEDSAVYLCASSKLGQNTGELFFGEGSRLTVL.

This chain links TRBV29-1 with TRBJ2-1; TRBD2 matches 8 bases. The CDR3 length is 19 residues. V lost 4 bases to trimming and J lost 7 bases; unmatched junction nucleotides: 24. CDR1 is SQVTM and CDR2 is ANQGSEA in the germline V gene. The CDR3 sequence: CSVAVWAQPPSGRRNEQFF. CDR3 DNA sequence: TGCAGCGTTGCGGTGTGGGCCCAGCCCCCCAGCGGGAGAAGAAATGAGCAGTTCTTC.

The chain combines TRBV7-9 with TRBJ1-3; D remains ambiguous. V was clipped by 1 base and J by 0 bases, with 7 bases between them. The CDR3 covers 15 residues. Germline CDR1 reads SEHNR; CDR2 reads FQNEAQ (reference sequence). Here the CDR3 DNA reads TGTGCCAGCAGCTTAGAACCCAGCTCTGGAAACACCATATATTTT. It is translated as CASSLEPSSGNTIYF.

V usage is TRBV10-2 and J usage is TRBJ2-5, with TRBD2 identical over 7 bases. This CDR3 region has 13 residues. Trimming took 6 bases from V and 5 from J; bases not matched to a gene: 6. The germline gives CDR1 WSHSY, CDR2 SAAADI. The CDR3 bases are TGCGCCAGCAGCCGTCCGCGGGGGGAGACCCAGTACTTC. Its protein is CASSRPRGETQYF.

The chain couples TRBV6-5 to TRBJ2-3, with 11 bases that match TRBD1. The CDR3 is 16 residues long. Losses at the gene ends were 4 bases for V and 4 bases for J; bases not matched to a gene: 7. The V gene's germline CDR1 is MNHEY and CDR2 SVGAGI. In DNA, the CDR3 is TGTGCCAGCAGTTGGGGGACAGGGGGTGTGGCAGATACGCAGTATTTT. Its protein is CASSWGTGGVADTQYF.

This clone appeared a few times. V is TRBV6-5 and J is TRBJ1-3, with D tentatively TRBD1 (6 bases). This CDR3 is 14 amino acids long. The V and J ends lost 5 bases and 3 bases respectively, with 11 bases between them. CDR1 MNHEY and CDR2 SVGAGI come from the germline V gene. CDR3 sequence reads: CASSAQGSGNTIYF. The CDR3 DNA reads TGTGCCAGCAGTGCCCAGGGGAGTGGAAACACCATATATTTT.

The rearrangement joins TRBV6-5 to TRBJ2-5; possibly TRBD1 for D (5 bases). Trimming took off 6 bases at V and 3 bases at J, with 14 bases between the two ends. This CDR3 is 14 amino acids long. Per germline, CDR1 MNHEY and CDR2 SVGAGI. The CDR3 loop reads CASSRTGYKETQYF. CDR3 bases: TGTGCCAGCAGCCGTACAGGTTACAAAGAGACCCAGTACTTC.

DNA for the CDR3: TGTGCCAGCACCCAACGCGGGAGTTACACAGATACGCAGTATTTT. This encodes CASTQRGSYTDTQYF. The V and J genes are TRBV6-6 and TRBJ2-3, with TRBD2 identical over 7 bases. This CDR3 contains 15 residues. Looked up from germline, CDR1 is MNHNY and CDR2 is SVGAGI (reference sequence). V dropped 7 bases and J dropped 2; count of bases not matched to a gene: 9.

This sequence joins TRBV11-3 and TRBJ2-1; D is undetermined. This CDR3 region has 13 residues. Looked up from germline, CDR1 is SGHNT and CDR2 is YENEEA. V lost 2 bases and J lost 3, with 5 bases in between. CDR3 region: CASSLSNYNEQFF. DNA of the CDR3: TGTGCCAGCAGCTTATCAAACTACAATGAGCAGTTCTTC.

The CDR3 loop reads CASSPRTSGQGVAKNIQYF. The CDR3 DNA reads as TGTGCCAGCTCACCACGCACTAGCGGCCAAGGGGTGGCCAAAAACATTCAGTACTTC. This chain connects TRBV18 to TRBJ2-4, with 8 bases identical to TRBD2. This CDR3 region has 19 residues. From germline, CDR1 is KGHSH and CDR2 LQKENI. The V segment lost 1 base and the J segment 1 base; nucleotides outside the gene matches: 12.

The chain recombines TRBV28 with TRBJ1-2; 7 positions match TRBD1. The CDR3 has 17 residues. With 5 bases clipped from V and 8 bases from J, the junction kept 20 bases outside the gene matches. Germline CDR1 reads MDHEN; CDR2 reads SYDVKM. The CDR3 DNA follows: TGTGCCAGCAGTCTACGGTCCTACAGGGGAGGTCGCGGAGGCTACACCTTC. Its translation is CASSLRSYRGGRGGYTF.

The V gene is TRBV5-1, the J gene TRBJ1-2, with TRBD1 as a possible D gene (6 bases). The germline V gene has CDR1 SGHRS and CDR2 YFSETQ. Trimming pared 4 bases from V and 11 bases from J, leaving 15 bases between. There are 12 residues in the CDR3. The CDR3 reads CASSPPSGEYTF. DNA for the CDR3: TGCGCCAGCAGCCCTCCGTCAGGGGAGTACACCTTC.

A single count supports this clone. The chain uses TRBV19 and TRBJ2-1; 8 bases match TRBD2. CDR1 is LNHDA and CDR2 is SQIVND in the germline V gene (reference sequence). CDR3 length: 17 amino acids. The trim removed 6 bases at V and 1 base at J, leaving 11 bases unmatched. CDR3 protein: CASSPTSGRRSYNEQFF. The CDR3 DNA follows: TGTGCCAGTAGCCCCACTAGCGGCAGAAGGTCCTACAATGAGCAGTTCTTC.

This chain links TRBV9 with TRBJ1-1; the D is unclear. This CDR3 is 13 amino acids long. Trimming took off 6 bases at V and 3 bases at J, with 12 bases between the two ends. In germline, CDR1 is SGDLS, CDR2 YYNGEE. CDR3 region: CASTKAGDTEAFF. In nucleotides, the CDR3 is TGTGCCAGCACCAAAGCCGGGGACACTGAAGCTTTCTTT.

The chain recombines TRBV15 with TRBJ2-5; unclear D gene. Looked up from germline, CDR1 is LNHNV and CDR2 is YYDKDF (reference sequence). Trimming took off 7 bases at V and 1 base at J, with 13 bases between the two ends. CDR3 length: 14 residues. The CDR3 region is CATKEQYVQETQYF. In nucleotides, the CDR3 is TGTGCCACCAAGGAGCAGTACGTCCAAGAGACCCAGTACTTC.

The genes are TRBV2 and TRBJ1-1, with D possibly being TRBD1 (6 bases). CDR1 is SNHLY and CDR2 is FYNNEI in the germline V gene. Trimming removed 5 bases from V and 0 bases from J, with 13 bases in between. The CDR3 spans 15 residues. CDR3 nucleotide sequence: TGTGCCAGCAGTTCAGACAGGTATTTGAACACTGAAGCTTTCTTT. It translates to CASSSDRYLNTEAFF.

V usage is TRBV19 and J usage is TRBJ2-5, with 7 bases fitting TRBD2. The V segment lost 4 bases and the J segment 4 bases; nucleotides outside the gene matches: 12. The CDR3 runs 16 residues. Germline assignment: CDR1 LNHDA and CDR2 SQIVND (reference sequence). The CDR3, as DNA: TGTGCCAGTAGTAAGCGGGGTGGGGGGGGAGGAGAGACCCAGTACTTC. Translation gives CASSKRGGGGGETQYF.